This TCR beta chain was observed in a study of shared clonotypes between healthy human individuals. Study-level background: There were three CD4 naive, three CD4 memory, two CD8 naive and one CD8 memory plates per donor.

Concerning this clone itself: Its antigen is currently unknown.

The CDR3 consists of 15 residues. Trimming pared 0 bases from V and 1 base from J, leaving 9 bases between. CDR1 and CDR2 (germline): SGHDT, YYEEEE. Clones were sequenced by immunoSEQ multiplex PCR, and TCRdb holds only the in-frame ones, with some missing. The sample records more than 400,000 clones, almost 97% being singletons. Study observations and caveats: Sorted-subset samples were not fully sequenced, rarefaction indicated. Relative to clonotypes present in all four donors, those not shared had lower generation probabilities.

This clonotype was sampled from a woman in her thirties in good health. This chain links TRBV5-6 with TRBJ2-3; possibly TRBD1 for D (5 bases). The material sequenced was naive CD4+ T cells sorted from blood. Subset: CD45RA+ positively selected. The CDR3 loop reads CASSLGGGGTDTQYF. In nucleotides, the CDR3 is TGTGCCAGCAGCTTGGGGGGCGGAGGCACAGATACGCAGTATTTT. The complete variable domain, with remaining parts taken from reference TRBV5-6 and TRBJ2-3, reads DAGVTQSPTHLIKTRGQQVTLRCSPKSGHDTVSWYQQALGQGPQFIFQYYEEEERQRGNFPDRFSGHQFPNYSSELNVNALLLGDSALYLCASSLGGGGTDTQYFGPGTRLTVL.